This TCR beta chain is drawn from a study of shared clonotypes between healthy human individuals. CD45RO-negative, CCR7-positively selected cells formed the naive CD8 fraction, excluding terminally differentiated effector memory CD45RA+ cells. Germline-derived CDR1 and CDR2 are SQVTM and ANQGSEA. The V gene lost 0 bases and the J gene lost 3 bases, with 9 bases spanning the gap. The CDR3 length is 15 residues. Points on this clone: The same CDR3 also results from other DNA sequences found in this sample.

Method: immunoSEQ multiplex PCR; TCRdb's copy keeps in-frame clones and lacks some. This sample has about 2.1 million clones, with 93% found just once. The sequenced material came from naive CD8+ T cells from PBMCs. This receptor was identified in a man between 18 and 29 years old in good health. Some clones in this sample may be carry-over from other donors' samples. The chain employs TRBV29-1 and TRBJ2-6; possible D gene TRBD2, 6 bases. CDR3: CSVEDPGSGANVLTF. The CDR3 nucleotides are TGCAGCGTTGAAGATCCCGGGAGTGGGGCCAACGTCCTGACTTTC.